These T cell receptor beta chains were read from a single sample in a study of T cells after yellow fever vaccination. TCRdb ran MiXCR on the 5' RACE reads and lists one entry per CDR3 protein. The sample has approximately 300,000 distinct CDR3 sequences, approximately 7% seen once. The material was PBMCs, obtained more than 35 days after the first yellow fever vaccination. The receptors come from a man in his late teens or twenties who received the YFV17D yellow fever vaccine. Both conserved end residues are part of each CDR3.

v_gene	j_gene	CDR3aa
TRBV27	TRBJ1-5	CASSSRSNQPQHF
TRBV7-3	TRBJ2-6	CASSLKGVTLSGANVLTF
TRBV9	TRBJ2-1	CASSVGSGGANEQFF
TRBV6-2/TRBV6-3	TRBJ2-1	CAQRGLAGPEEYNEQFF
TRBV12-3/TRBV12-4	TRBJ2-6	CASSLASFSGANVLTF
TRBV3-1	TRBJ2-2	CASCAQNTQVLFF
TRBV6-2/TRBV6-3	TRBJ2-7	CASRGLISISSEQYF
TRBV12-5	TRBJ2-1	CASDLTDSSYNEQFF
TRBV7-8	TRBJ1-1	CASSLNARGLGLTFF
TRBV5-4	TRBJ2-5	CASSLDFQVQETQYF
TRBV7-2	TRBJ2-1	CASSQTGTAVHEQFF
TRBV4-3	TRBJ2-3	CASSPGLADRTDTQYF
TRBV29-1	TRBJ2-2	CSVDFPGGELFF